This T cell receptor (beta chain) was sequenced for a study of spatial heterogeneity in lung cancer. Study summary: Raw sequencing reads included, on average, more than eight appearances of each unique TCR and UMI combination.

This CDR3 comprises 14 residues. CDR1 is SNHLY, CDR2 FYNNEI, per germline. V trimming: 4 bases; J trimming: 1 base; junction bases outside the gene matches: 0. Study conclusions and caveats: Ubiquitous expanded tumor TCRs appeared in blood more at resection than follow-up.

Specified time point: sample taken at primary tumor resection. Tumor, nontumor lung or frozen PBMC supplied whole RNA, sequenced without sorting. This clonotype was recorded many times. Its antigen remains unknown. TCRdb analysed the 5' RACE reads with MiXCR anew, one entry per CDR3 protein. The sample contains roughly 79,000 distinct CDR3 sequences, approximately 8% of which appear only once. The clonotype was recovered from a male donor with early-stage non-small cell lung cancer. J is TRBJ2-3 and V is TRBV2, with 9 bases fitting TRBD2. The starting material was PBMCs, obtained at surgery. CDR3 coding DNA: TGTGCCAGCAGTGGGACTAGCGGCACAGATACGCAGTATTTT. This gives the protein CASSGTSGTDTQYF.